This T cell receptor (beta chain) was sequenced in a study of blood T cell repertoires in COVID-19. The germline V gene has CDR1 SGDLS and CDR2 YYNGEE. The CDR3 length is 14 residues. The germline V and J ends were trimmed by 4 bases and 3 bases, with 14 bases remaining between them. Data came from immunoSEQ multiplex PCR; TCRdb stores just in-frame clones and leaves some out. This table has fewer than 200,000 clones, roughly four fifths appearing once. The rearrangement links TRBV9 to TRBJ2-7; D might be TRBD2 (6 bases). Sequences were obtained from peripheral blood. The TCR originated in a woman aged 70-85 years with COVID-19, enrolled during active disease. As DNA, the CDR3 is TGTGCCAGCAGCAAAGGGACTTCACTCTACGAGCAGTACTTC. Residues: CASSKGTSLYEQYF.